These 18 T cell receptor beta chains share one sample of origin, sequenced in a study of cytomegalovirus exposure and HLA in healthy donors. 13 Jbeta primers and 60 Vbeta primers were used for the PCR. Sequencing used immunoSEQ multiplex PCR; TCRdb keeps in-frame clones, though not all of them. The sample carries under 150,000 clones, roughly 72% recorded once. Sequences were obtained from PBMCs. The origin of the receptors is a woman aged 45-59 years in good health and CMV-seronegative.

The rearrangement joins TRBV29-1 to TRBJ1-1, with TRBD1 matching over 7 bases. Germline trimming cut 6 bases from V and 7 bases from J; bases unmatched to any gene: 8. The germline V gene encodes CDR1 SQVTM and CDR2 ANQGSEA. CDR3 length: 12 residues. This CDR3 reads CSVGTGDVEAFF. CDR3 nucleotide sequence: TGCAGCGTAGGTACAGGGGACGTTGAAGCTTTCTTT.

The V and J genes are TRBV4-1 and TRBJ1-2; weak D call: TRBD1 (6 bases). Trimming pared 0 bases from V and 2 bases from J, leaving 16 bases between. The CDR3 has 17 residues. Germline loops: CDR1 MGHRA, CDR2 YSYEKL. The CDR3 protein is CASSQDLNRGANYGYTF. As DNA, the CDR3 is TGCGCCAGCAGCCAAGATCTAAATCGGGGGGCGAACTATGGCTACACCTTC.

This chain links TRBV30 with TRBJ2-1, with D possibly matching TRBD1 (5 bases). The CDR3 covers 12 residues. Trimming removed 2 bases from V and 7 bases from J, with 9 bases in between. The germline V gene encodes CDR1 GTSNPN and CDR2 SVGIG (reference sequence). CDR3 in DNA: TGTGCCTGGAGTTTAAGGGGTAATGAGCAGTTCTTC. Translated, it gives CAWSLRGNEQFF.

J is TRBJ1-1 and V is TRBV28; D might be TRBD1 (5 bases). This CDR3 contains 16 residues. The V gene's germline CDR1 is MDHEN and CDR2 SYDVKM. The V end lost 2 bases, the J end lost 4 bases, and 17 bases lay between the germline ends. CDR3 bases: TGTGCCAGCAGTTTAGTCCCGACAGCACTCCGCACTGAAGCTTTCTTT. Translated, it gives CASSLVPTALRTEAFF.

This rearrangement joins TRBV12-5 to TRBJ2-7; D remains unclear. Trimming removed 0 bases from V and 11 bases from J, with 32 bases in between. Germline values: CDR1 LGHNT, CDR2 FRNRAP. This CDR3 is built from 19 residues. CDR3: CASGLVLRRSPPTSTEKYV. In nucleotides, the CDR3 is TGTGCTAGTGGTTTGGTACTTAGAAGATCGCCTCCTACGAGCACGGAGAAGTACGTC.

About this clone: An end of the junction differs from the germline gene, which may be a read error. The chain recombines TRBV7-2 with TRBJ1-5, with D perhaps matching TRBD1 (6 bases). Germline V lookup: CDR1 SGHTA, CDR2 FQGNSA. This CDR3 comprises 13 residues. The CDR3 here is CASSPGTNRPQHF. The CDR3 nucleotides read TGTGCCAGCAGCCCTGGGACAAATCGGCCCCAGCATTTT.

V and J are TRBV5-1 and TRBJ2-7; TRBD2 matches at 8 bases. The V gene's germline CDR1 is SGHRS and CDR2 YFSETQ. The V segment lost 5 bases and the J segment 3 bases; nucleotides outside the gene matches: 13. The CDR3 loop spans 16 amino acids. CDR3 nucleotides: TGCGCCAGCAGTTCGTTCATGGCGGGAGGACTCTACGAGCAGTACTTC. It codes for CASSSFMAGGLYEQYF.

This chain connects TRBV7-9 to TRBJ2-6, with D perhaps TRBD2 (5 bases). With 2 bases removed from V and 0 bases from J, the gap between germline ends came to 14 bases. The germline V gene has CDR1 SEHNR and CDR2 FQNEAQ (reference sequence). This CDR3 is built from 18 residues. The CDR3 DNA reads as TGTGCCAGCAGCTTAAGAGGGCGGGCCGGCTCTGGGGCCAACGTCCTGACTTTC. This sequence encodes CASSLRGRAGSGANVLTF.

CDR3 DNA: TGTGCCAGCTCACCGACACAGGGCAATCAGCCCCAGCATTTT. It codes for CASSPTQGNQPQHF. V is TRBV18 and J is TRBJ1-5, with D maybe TRBD1 (5 bases). Germline CDR1 KGHSH, CDR2 LQKENI. The CDR3 contains 14 residues. V dropped 3 bases and J dropped 2 bases, with 8 bases sitting between them.

For this clone: Germline and junction disagree at one end, which may indicate a read error. The V gene is TRBV7-7, the J gene TRBJ1-5; TRBD1 matches at 7 bases. CDR1 and CDR2 (germline): SSHAT, FNYEAQ (reference sequence). This CDR3 is 13 amino acids long. The CDR3, as DNA: TGTGCTAGCAGCCGCGGACAGGATCAGCCCCAGCATTTT. It encodes CASSRGQDQPQHF.

The chain links TRBV6-1 to TRBJ2-7, with TRBD1 as a possible D gene (6 bases). The CDR3 spans 16 residues. In germline, CDR1 is MNHNS, CDR2 SASEGT. Trimming cost V 3 bases and J 5 bases, with 20 bases left between them. The CDR3 protein is CASSDPSRLGQDEQYV. In DNA, the CDR3 is TGTGCCAGCAGTGATCCCAGTCGGCTGGGACAAGACGAGCAGTACGTC.

The chain carries TRBV18 and TRBJ2-7; 9 bases match TRBD1. The germline V gene has CDR1 KGHSH and CDR2 LQKENI. The J segment lost 7 bases and the V segment lost 2 bases, leaving 6 bases of the junction unmatched. CDR3 size: 14 residues. The CDR3 spells CASSPSGTGREQYF. The CDR3 DNA sequence: TGTGCCAGCTCACCATCGGGGACAGGGCGGGAGCAGTACTTC.

The genes are TRBV15 and TRBJ2-7; D is possibly TRBD2 (5 bases). V was trimmed by 0 bases and J by 2 bases, leaving 11 bases between them. Germline loops: CDR1 LNHNV, CDR2 YYDKDF (reference sequence). CDR3 length: 15 amino acids. CDR3 sequence (DNA): TGTGCCACCAGCAGAGATAAGCGGACCCCCTACGAGCAGTACTTC. Protein product: CATSRDKRTPYEQYF.

The chain employs TRBV5-5 and TRBJ1-5; D gene ambiguous. CDR3 size: 15 residues. V dropped 0 bases and J dropped 0 bases, with 7 bases sitting between them. The germline V gene encodes CDR1 SGHKS and CDR2 YYEKEE (reference sequence). This CDR3 reads CASSLADISNQPQHF. The CDR3 DNA is TGTGCCAGCAGCTTGGCCGACATTAGCAATCAGCCCCAGCATTTT.

The chain employs TRBV7-3 and TRBJ2-3; TRBD2 agrees at 10 bases. Germline assignment: CDR1 SGHTA and CDR2 FQGTGA. This CDR3 region has 14 residues. The junction had 6 bases not matched to a gene; V was cut back by 4 bases and J by 8 bases. CDR3 in amino acids: CASSSSGSSSTQYF. DNA of the CDR3: TGTGCCAGCAGCTCTAGCGGGAGTTCGAGTACGCAGTATTTT.

The chain has TRBV15 and TRBJ2-1, with 7 nucleotides matching TRBD2. The J segment lost 11 bases and the V segment lost 0 bases, leaving 4 bases of the junction unmatched. This CDR3 spans 13 amino acids. Germline V gene lookup returns CDR1 LNHNV and CDR2 YYDKDF (reference sequence). The CDR3 loop is CATSRDPSGKQFF. The CDR3 DNA reads TGTGCCACCAGCAGAGATCCGAGCGGGAAGCAGTTCTTC. Full variable domain (remainder filled in from reference TRBV15 and TRBJ2-1): DAMVIQNPRYQVTQFGKPVTLSCSQTLNHNVMYWYQQKSSQAPKLLFHYYDKDFNNEADTPDNFQSRRPNTSFCFLDIRSPGLGDTAMYLCATSRDPSGKQFFGPGTRLTVL.

This chain uses TRBV7-6 with TRBJ1-4, with D perhaps matching TRBD1 (6 bases). V dropped 5 bases and J dropped 2 bases, with 9 bases sitting between them. The germline CDR1 and CDR2 sequences are SGHVS and FNYEAQ. The CDR3 has 14 amino acids. CDR3 nucleotides: TGTGCCAGCAGCCTCCAGGGGACTAATGAAAAACTGTTTTTT. Encoded protein: CASSLQGTNEKLFF.

This chain links TRBV9 with TRBJ2-3, with D perhaps matching TRBD1 (5 bases). The germline V gene has CDR1 SGDLS and CDR2 YYNGEE. The CDR3 is 16 residues long. V was cut by 1 base and J by 0 bases, with 12 bases left in between. The CDR3 nucleotides read TGTGCCAGCAGCGTATCAAGGGGCTCAAGCACAGATACGCAGTATTTT. This codes for CASSVSRGSSTDTQYF.